The 27 T cell receptor beta chains below were found in one sample sequenced in a study of human versus mouse CDR3 diversity and MHC coevolution. Method: immunoSEQ multiplex PCR; TCRdb's copy keeps in-frame clones and lacks some. The sample contains 80,000 or so clones, 85% to 95% of which appear only once. Sequenced material: naive CD4+ T cells from blood. Sample subset: CD45RO-negative CD62L-positive naive CD4 T cells. The receptor source for this set is a person between 25 and 69 years old in good health.

The genes are TRBV7-3 and TRBJ2-1; TRBD2 matches 9 bases. There are 15 residues in the CDR3. Trimming at V came to 8 bases and at J to 10 bases, leaving 15 bases not matched to a gene. Germline assignment: CDR1 SGHTA and CDR2 FQGTGA. The CDR3 sequence: CASLRGAGGPEEQFF. The CDR3 nucleotides are TGTGCCAGCCTCCGGGGGGCGGGAGGGCCAGAGGAGCAGTTCTTC.

This CDR3 is CASSHRTVTPLAGEQYF. In DNA, the CDR3 is TGTGCCAGCAGCCACCGGACAGTTACGCCGTTAGCGGGGGAGCAGTACTTC. This chain connects TRBV4-2 to TRBJ2-7; 8 bases map to TRBD2. The V and J ends lost 3 bases and 7 bases, in that order; junction bases with no gene match: 17. CDR1 is LGHNA, CDR2 YNFKEQ, per germline. The CDR3 length is 17 residues.

The rearrangement links TRBV10-3 to TRBJ2-2, with D perhaps matching TRBD2 (7 bases). Germline V gene lookup returns CDR1 ENHRY and CDR2 SYGVKD. The CDR3 spans 15 residues. V lost 6 bases and J 4 bases, leaving 15 bases between the germline ends. The DNA for the CDR3 is TGTGCCATCAGCCCGAGGGGGGGCGCCACCGGGGAGCTGTTTTTT. Amino acids: CAISPRGGATGELFF.

This rearrangement joins TRBV2 to TRBJ1-2; 9 bases are a match to TRBD1. J was trimmed by 5 bases and V by 5 bases; bases with no gene match: 6. From germline, CDR1 is SNHLY and CDR2 FYNNEI. The CDR3 is 14 amino acids. In nucleotides, the CDR3 is TGTGCCAGCAGTATAGGGACAGGGATTTATGGCTACACCTTC. Translated, it gives CASSIGTGIYGYTF.

This rearrangement joins TRBV7-9 to TRBJ2-7; 11 nucleotides match TRBD2. The CDR3 is 17 residues long. CDR1 is SEHNR, CDR2 FQNEAQ, per germline (reference sequence). The trim removed 5 bases at V and 3 bases at J, leaving 12 bases unmatched. CDR3 in amino acids: CASSGRLTSGVDYEQYF. For the CDR3, the DNA is TGTGCCAGCAGCGGGCGACTGACTAGCGGGGTTGACTACGAGCAGTACTTC. The full variable domain, in which reference TRBV7-9 and TRBJ2-7 provide the parts outside the CDR3, is DTGVSQNPRHKITKRGQNVTFRCDPISEHNRLYWYRQTLGQGPEFLTYFQNEAQLEKSRLLSDRFSAERPKGSFSTLEIQRTEQGDSAMYLCASSGRLTSGVDYEQYFGPGTRLTVT.

This chain links TRBV9 with TRBJ2-1; D perhaps matches TRBD1 (6 bases). The germline V and J ends were trimmed by 0 bases and 7 bases, with 14 bases remaining between them. CDR1 and CDR2 (germline): SGDLS, YYNGEE. The length of the CDR3 is 15 residues. The CDR3: CASSVAGAGLNEQFF. Written as DNA, the CDR3 is TGTGCCAGCAGCGTAGCAGGGGCCGGATTAAATGAGCAGTTCTTC.

The rearrangement uses TRBV12-5 and TRBJ2-5, with D maybe TRBD2 (5 bases). Trimming took 1 base from V and 4 from J, leaving 10 bases between them. Germline assignment: CDR1 LGHNT and CDR2 FRNRAP. The CDR3 is 14 residues long. This CDR3 is CASGLGVASETQYF. The CDR3 DNA reads as TGTGCTAGTGGTTTGGGAGTAGCGTCAGAGACCCAGTACTTC.

The table lists this clone with a few counts. V usage is TRBV7-2 and J usage is TRBJ1-4; perhaps TRBD1 as D (5 bases). The CDR3 sequence is 16 residues long. V was cut by 2 bases and J by 2 bases, with 12 bases left in between. Germline V gene lookup returns CDR1 SGHTA and CDR2 FQGNSA. The chain's CDR3 is CASSLYGGTTNEKLFF. For the CDR3, the DNA is TGTGCCAGCAGCTTATACGGGGGAACCACTAATGAAAAACTGTTTTTT.

This chain connects TRBV6-5 to TRBJ2-7, with TRBD2 as a possible D gene (6 bases). This CDR3 spans 16 amino acids. Germline values: CDR1 MNHEY, CDR2 SVGAGI. Between the trimmed V and J ends, which lost 0 bases and 0 bases, there was a span of 12 bases. The CDR3 protein is CASSYSMRGLSYEQYF. The CDR3 DNA follows: TGTGCCAGCAGTTACTCGATGCGGGGCCTCTCCTACGAGCAGTACTTC.

Notes on this clone: Other nucleotide sequences in the sample specify the same CDR3. The chain joins TRBV7-2 to TRBJ2-5; D call uncertain. V dropped 3 bases and J dropped 7 bases, with 15 bases sitting between them. CDR3 length equals 14 residues. Per the germline V gene, CDR1 is SGHTA and CDR2 is FQGNSA. The DNA of the CDR3 is TGTGCCAGCAGCTTGAAGGTCGTCCCGGGGACCCAGTACTTC. Translated: CASSLKVVPGTQYF.

The rearrangement uses TRBV19 and TRBJ1-4, with TRBD1 identical over 9 bases. J lost 8 bases, V lost 4 bases, and 17 bases had no gene match. Germline-derived CDR1 and CDR2 are LNHDA and SQIVND (reference sequence). This CDR3 contains 18 residues. The CDR3 loop is CASSKARQGVGQNEKLFF. In DNA form, the CDR3 reads TGTGCCAGTAGTAAGGCCCGACAGGGGGTAGGCCAAAACGAAAAACTGTTTTTT.

This chain connects TRBV2 to TRBJ2-7, with D hard to call. The CDR3 runs to 13 residues. The germline V and J ends were trimmed by 8 bases and 2 bases, with 13 bases remaining between them. From germline, CDR1 is SNHLY and CDR2 FYNNEI. The CDR3: CASSILATYEQYF. CDR3 nucleotide sequence: TGTGCCAGCTCGATACTTGCCACCTACGAGCAGTACTTC.

This chain connects TRBV4-2 to TRBJ2-5; maybe TRBD2 (6 bases). Germline V gives CDR1 LGHNA, CDR2 YNFKEQ. The germline V and J ends were trimmed by 1 base and 4 bases, with 13 bases remaining between them. This CDR3 region has 15 residues. The CDR3 reads CASSQGEGEVETQYF. The CDR3 coding sequence is TGTGCCAGCAGCCAAGGGGAAGGGGAGGTAGAGACCCAGTACTTC.

In this sample, this clone turned up once. The J gene is TRBJ1-4, the V gene TRBV7-9; D might be TRBD1 (6 bases). V was pared by 7 bases and J by 6 bases, with 18 bases between. CDR1 and CDR2 from the germline V gene are SEHNR and FQNEAQ (reference sequence). The CDR3 is made up of 15 amino acids. The CDR3: CASNRQEEYDEKLFF. Written as DNA, the CDR3 is TGTGCCAGCAACCGACAGGAAGAATATGATGAAAAACTGTTTTTT.

The J gene is TRBJ1-4, the V gene TRBV29-1, with a weak D call TRBD1 (5 bases). CDR3 length equals 15 residues. The ends were cut back, 5 bases at V and 4 bases at J, with 17 bases in the middle. CDR1 and CDR2 (germline): SQVTM, ANQGSEA. The CDR3 DNA follows: TGCAGCGTTTTAATCCCGACAGCGCTTAATGAAAAACTGTTTTTT. Amino acid sequence: CSVLIPTALNEKLFF. Full variable domain (outside the CDR3, taken from reference TRBV29-1 and TRBJ1-4): SAVISQKPSRDICQRGTSLTIQCQVDSQVTMMFWYRQQPGQSLTLIATANQGSEATYESGFVIDKFPISRPNLTFSTLTVSNMSPEDSSIYLCSVLIPTALNEKLFFGSGTQLSVL.

Only one count was recorded for this clone. CDR3 in amino acids: CASSLINTRGENYEQYF. In DNA, the CDR3 is TGTGCCAGCAGCCTAATCAATACCAGGGGTGAGAACTACGAGCAGTACTTC. The rearrangement joins TRBV7-2 to TRBJ2-7, with D perhaps matching TRBD1 (6 bases). The CDR3 runs to 17 residues. Per germline, CDR1 SGHTA and CDR2 FQGNSA. V shed 5 bases and J shed 3 bases, with 23 bases lying between them.

This rearrangement joins TRBV18 to TRBJ1-5; 10 nucleotides agree with TRBD1. V trimming: 3 bases; J trimming: 7 bases; junction bases outside the gene matches: 0. The germline gives CDR1 KGHSH, CDR2 LQKENI. The length of the CDR3 is 13 residues. CDR3 nucleotide sequence: TGTGCCAGCTCACCGGGACAGGGGCAGCCCCAGCATTTT. Translated: CASSPGQGQPQHF.

V usage is TRBV5-4 and J usage is TRBJ1-4; unclear D gene. The CDR3 runs 16 residues. The V gene lost 3 bases and the J gene lost 5 bases, with 17 bases spanning the gap. Per germline, CDR1 SGHNT and CDR2 YYREEE (reference sequence). The CDR3, as DNA: TGTGCCAGCAGCTCGAGTGGTATAGGAGAGAATGAAAAACTGTTTTTT. It is translated as CASSSSGIGENEKLFF.

The V gene is TRBV5-1, the J gene TRBJ1-1, with 7 bases identical to TRBD1. Per the germline V gene, CDR1 is SGHRS and CDR2 is YFSETQ. V lost 0 bases, J lost 6 bases, and 14 bases stayed unmatched. The CDR3 is 17 amino acids. In nucleotides, the CDR3 is TGCGCCAGCAGCTTGGTTGCTAGGGGGCGAGGTAACCCTGAAGCTTTCTTT. Its translation: CASSLVARGRGNPEAFF. Full variable domain (outside the CDR3, taken from reference TRBV5-1 and TRBJ1-1): KAGVTQTPRYLIKTRGQQVTLSCSPISGHRSVSWYQQTPGQGLQFLFEYFSETQRNKGNFPGRFSGRQFSNSRSEMNVSTLELGDSALYLCASSLVARGRGNPEAFFGQGTRLTVV.

The chain links TRBV7-9 to TRBJ1-1; D unclear. CDR1 and CDR2 from the germline V gene are SEHNR and FQNEAQ (reference sequence). This CDR3 region has 13 residues. V dropped 4 bases and J dropped 3 bases, with 9 bases sitting between them. CDR3 bases: TGTGCCAGCAGCTGGGCATCGGACACTGAAGCTTTCTTT. Translating it yields CASSWASDTEAFF.

The V call is TRBV7-3, the J call TRBJ2-1; D is perhaps TRBD1 (6 bases). V shed 4 bases and J shed 0 bases, with 13 bases lying between them. This CDR3 contains 16 residues. Germline-derived CDR1 and CDR2 are SGHTA and FQGTGA. The DNA of the CDR3 is TGTGCCAGCAGCTCAGTAGACAGGAGCTCCTACAATGAGCAGTTCTTC. Protein sequence: CASSSVDRSSYNEQFF.

This clone was recorded only once. The rearrangement uses TRBV5-1 and TRBJ2-5; 10 bases align to TRBD2. The DNA end is a closer match to TRBJ2-7, so the J assignment may be wrong. CDR3 length equals 16 residues. CDR1 and CDR2 from the germline V gene are SGHRS and YFSETQ. CDR3 amino acids: CASSLSSGSASYEQYF. The CDR3 region has the DNA TGCGCCAGCAGCTTGTCTAGCGGGAGTGCGTCCTACGAGCAGTACTTC.

This CDR3 is CASSLFTSGSLNEQFF. As DNA, the CDR3 is TGTGCCAGCAGTTTATTCACTAGCGGGAGCTTGAATGAGCAGTTCTTC. The chain carries TRBV28 and TRBJ2-1, with 11 bases aligning to TRBD2. The germline CDR1 and CDR2 sequences are MDHEN and SYDVKM. J was trimmed by 7 bases and V by 1 base; bases with no gene match: 6. The CDR3 runs 16 residues.

The rearrangement joins TRBV19 to TRBJ2-3; D might be TRBD2 (6 bases). The germline CDR1 and CDR2 sequences are LNHDA and SQIVND (reference sequence). CDR3 length equals 14 residues. V was shortened by 8 bases and J by 1 base, with 13 bases between the two germline ends. The CDR3 is CASGTTGGTDTQYF. In DNA, the CDR3 is TGTGCCAGTGGAACCACGGGGGGCACAGATACGCAGTATTTT.

The V gene is TRBV9, the J gene TRBJ2-7; D might be TRBD1 (7 bases). V lost 3 bases and J lost 0, with 13 bases in between. The CDR3 length is 15 residues. Germline V gives CDR1 SGDLS, CDR2 YYNGEE. The CDR3 loop is CASSAWGDSSYEQYF. The CDR3 DNA is TGTGCCAGCAGCGCTTGGGGGGACAGCTCCTACGAGCAGTACTTC.

The V and J genes are TRBV19 and TRBJ1-1; possible D gene TRBD1, 6 bases. The V end lost 6 bases, the J end lost 3 bases, and 14 bases lay between the germline ends. Looked up from germline, CDR1 is LNHDA and CDR2 is SQIVND (reference sequence). This CDR3 comprises 14 residues. CDR3 nucleotides: TGTGCCAGTAGGCCCTACCCAGGGGACACTGAAGCTTTCTTT. Its translation is CASRPYPGDTEAFF.

In this sample, this clone turned up once. The chain employs TRBV28 and TRBJ1-1; TRBD1 agrees at 9 bases. CDR3 length: 14 amino acids. Unmatched junction bases numbered 6, after V lost 4 bases and J lost 6 bases. Germline V gene lookup returns CDR1 MDHEN and CDR2 SYDVKM. The CDR3 DNA is TGTGCCAGCAGTTCGCATGGACAGGGGTCTGAAGCTTTCTTT. It is translated as CASSSHGQGSEAFF.